This T cell receptor beta chain was identified during a study of blood T cell repertoires in COVID-19. The wider study: COVID-19 samples, acute and convalescent, were from the United States, Italy and Spain. PBMCs, B-cell-depleted T cells, or T cells were the source of the cDNA or gDNA that made up the material.

CDR3 size: 15 residues. Germline V gene lookup returns CDR1 KGHSH and CDR2 LQKENI. The V end lost 3 bases, the J end lost 3 bases, and 15 bases lay between the germline ends. Assay used: immunoSEQ multiplex PCR; TCRdb lists only in-frame clones, some missing. The sample carries approximately 170,000 clones, around four fifths recorded once. The source is a woman aged 80 or over with acute or convalescent COVID-19. J is TRBJ2-7 and V is TRBV18, with D tentatively TRBD2 (5 bases). Sequencing was done on a sample of peripheral blood. CDR3 residues: CASSPSADKFYEQYF. Here the CDR3 DNA reads TGTGCCAGCTCACCCTCAGCGGATAAATTCTACGAGCAGTACTTC.